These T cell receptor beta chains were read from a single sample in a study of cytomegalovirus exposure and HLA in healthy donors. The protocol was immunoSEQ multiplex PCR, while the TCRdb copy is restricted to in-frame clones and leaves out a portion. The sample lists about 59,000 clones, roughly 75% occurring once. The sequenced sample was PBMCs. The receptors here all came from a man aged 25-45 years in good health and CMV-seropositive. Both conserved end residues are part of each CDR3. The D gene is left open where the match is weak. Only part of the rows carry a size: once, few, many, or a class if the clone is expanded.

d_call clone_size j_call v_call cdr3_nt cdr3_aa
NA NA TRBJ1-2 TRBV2 TGTGCCAGCAGTGAACGGCGAGGCAGCCGGAGTTATGGCTACACCTTC CASSERRGSRSYGYTF
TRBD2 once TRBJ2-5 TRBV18 TGTGCCAGCTCACCCGGAGTAGCGGGGGTTCAAGAGACCCAGTACTTC CASSPGVAGVQETQYF
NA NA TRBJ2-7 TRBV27 TGTGCCAGCAGTTTAATGTCTTTCTACGAGCAGTACTTC CASSLMSFYEQYF
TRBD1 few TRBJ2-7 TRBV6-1 TGTGCCAGCGCAAAGGGACAGGGGGTTTACGAGCAGTACTTC CASAKGQGVYEQYF
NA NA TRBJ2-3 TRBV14 TGTGCCAGCAGCCAAGGACTCTACCCTTACACAGATACGCAGTATTTT CASSQGLYPYTDTQYF
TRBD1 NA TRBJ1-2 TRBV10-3 TGTGCCACGAAAGGGGTCCCGACAGGGAACTATGGCTACACCTTC CATKGVPTGNYGYTF
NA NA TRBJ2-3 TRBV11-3 TGTGCCAGCAGCCCAGGTACGGCTAGCACAGATACGCAGTATTTT CASSPGTASTDTQYF
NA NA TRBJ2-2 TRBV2 TGTGCGGGGGGGGGCAGGAGGAACACCGGGGAGCTGTTTTTT CAGGGRRNTGELFF
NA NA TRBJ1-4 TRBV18 TGTGCCAGCTCACCATCCCAGGGAGGTGATGAAAAACTGTTTTTT CASSPSQGGDEKLFF
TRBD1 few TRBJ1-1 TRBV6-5 TGTGCCAGCAGTTTTAACAGGGGCTTGACTGAAGCTTTCTTT CASSFNRGLTEAFF
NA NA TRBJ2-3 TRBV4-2 TGTGCCAGCAGCCAAGAGGAGGCGGGTACGCAGTATTTT CASSQEEAGTQYF
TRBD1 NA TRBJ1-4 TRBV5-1 TGCGCCAGCAGCGGGGGACAGGGGAACGAAAAACTGTTTTTT CASSGGQGNEKLFF
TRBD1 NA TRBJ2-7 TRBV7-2 TGTGCCAGCAGCTATCGGGACAGGGGGTCCTACGAGCAGTACTTC CASSYRDRGSYEQYF
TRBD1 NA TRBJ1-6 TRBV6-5 TGTGCCAGCAGTGGGACAGGGGTTAATTCACCCCTCCACTTT CASSGTGVNSPLHF
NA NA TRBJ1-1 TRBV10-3 TGTGCCATCAGTGAAACCCAGGGATTGAGTCGTCGGGTCACTGAAGCTTTCTTT CAISETQGLSRRVTEAFF
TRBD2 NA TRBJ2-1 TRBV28 TGTGCCAGCAGTTTGATCTCTAGCGGGGTAATCAATGAGCAGTTCTTC CASSLISSGVINEQFF
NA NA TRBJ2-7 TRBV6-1 TGTGCCAGCAGTGGATGGGGCGTCAGCTCCTACGAGCAGTACTTC CASSGWGVSSYEQYF
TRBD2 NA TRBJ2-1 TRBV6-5 TGTGCCAGCAGCCCCGACCACCGGGAGGAGTTCTTC CASSPDHREEFF
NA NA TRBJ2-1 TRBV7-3 TGTGCCAGCAGCTTAAAATCCGGGGGACCTTACAATGAGCAGTTCTTC CASSLKSGGPYNEQFF
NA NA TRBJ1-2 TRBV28 TGTGCCAGCAGTCCCTCCGACTATGGCTACACCTTC CASSPSDYGYTF
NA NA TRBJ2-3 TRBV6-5 TGTGCCAGCAGTTACTCACAGGGTCGAGATACGCAGTATTTT CASSYSQGRDTQYF
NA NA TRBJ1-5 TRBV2 TGTGCCAGCAGTTTAGGGAGGACTCGTCAGCCCCAGCATTTT CASSLGRTRQPQHF
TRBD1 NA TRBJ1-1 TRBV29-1 TGCAGTGGCGGGACAGGGAGAACTGAAGCTTTCTTT CSGGTGRTEAFF
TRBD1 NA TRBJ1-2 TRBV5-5 TGTGCCAGCAGCTCCGGGACAGGGAGGAATATCTATGGCTACACCTTC CASSSGTGRNIYGYTF
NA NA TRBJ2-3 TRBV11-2 TGTGCCAGCAGCCCCGGGACTCTCACAGATACGCAGTATTTT CASSPGTLTDTQYF
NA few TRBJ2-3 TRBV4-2 TGTGCCAGCAGCCAATCCCCTCAACTTGCAACAGATACGCAGTATTTT CASSQSPQLATDTQYF
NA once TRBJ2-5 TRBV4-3 TGCGCCAGCAGACAACCCGGGATACGGACAGTGAGTAAGGGGAAGACCCAGTACTTC CASRQPGIRTVSKGKTQYF
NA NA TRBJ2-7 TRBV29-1 TGCAGCGTTGGCGGGGTCCTCTCCTACGAGCAGTACTTC CSVGGVLSYEQYF
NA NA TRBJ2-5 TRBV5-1 TGCGCCAGCAGCTCGACGGGGGAAGAGACCCAGTACTTC CASSSTGEETQYF
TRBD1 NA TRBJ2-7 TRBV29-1 TGCAGCGTTTTTGCAGGGGGTGCCTACGAGCAGTACTTC CSVFAGGAYEQYF
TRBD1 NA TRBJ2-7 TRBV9 TGTGCCAGCAGCGACCGGGACAGGGGGGGAGAGCAGTACTTC CASSDRDRGGEQYF
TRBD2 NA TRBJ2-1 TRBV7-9 TGTGCCAGCAGCCGACTAGCGGGGCTCATCAATGAGCAGTTCTTC CASSRLAGLINEQFF
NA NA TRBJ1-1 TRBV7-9 TGTGCCAGCAGCTTAGGGGGGGGAGAAGCTTTCTTT CASSLGGGEAFF
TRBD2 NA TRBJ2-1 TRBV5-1 TGCGCCAGCAGCGGGCGGACTAGCGGGGGCAATGAGCAGTTCTTC CASSGRTSGGNEQFF
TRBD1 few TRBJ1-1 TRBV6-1 TGTGCCAGCAGTGAAGCCTCCGGGACAGGACTTGAAGCTTTCTTT CASSEASGTGLEAFF
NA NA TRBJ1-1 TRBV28 TGTGCCAGCAGTTTCCCAGGGTTAGGTACTGAAGCTTTCTTT CASSFPGLGTEAFF
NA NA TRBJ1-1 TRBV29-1 TGCAGCATCTCAACAGAGGGAGAAGCTTTCTTT CSISTEGEAFF
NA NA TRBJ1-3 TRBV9 TGTGCCAGCAGCGACGGGGTGGGAAACACCATATATTTT CASSDGVGNTIYF
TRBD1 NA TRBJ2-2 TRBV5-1 TGCGCCAGCAGCTTCAATCCGGGACAGGTTAACACCGGGGAGCTGTTTTTT CASSFNPGQVNTGELFF
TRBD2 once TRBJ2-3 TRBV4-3 TGCGCCAGCAGCCAAGATTCGGGACTAGCGGGTACAGGAGATACGCAGTATTTT CASSQDSGLAGTGDTQYF
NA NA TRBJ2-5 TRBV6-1 TGTGCCAGCATCCAAGGGGGGGGTCTCCAAGAGACCCAGTACTTC CASIQGGGLQETQYF
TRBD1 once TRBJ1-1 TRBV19 TGTGCCACCTCTAAGGGGGCTGAGAACACTGAAGCTTTCTTT CATSKGAENTEAFF
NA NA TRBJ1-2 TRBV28 TGTGCCAGCAGTTTAATTCCAGGGTTAGGCTACACCTTC CASSLIPGLGYTF
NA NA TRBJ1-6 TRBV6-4 TGTGCCAGCAGACCTTCCCCCAGGGGCAATTCACCCCTCCACTTT CASRPSPRGNSPLHF
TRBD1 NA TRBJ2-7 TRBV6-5 TGTGCCAGCAGAAGGGGGGACAGGAGTATGTACGAGCAGTACTTC CASRRGDRSMYEQYF
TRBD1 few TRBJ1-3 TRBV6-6 TGTGCCAGCAGTTACCCGGGACAGGGAGCTGGAAACACCATATATTTT CASSYPGQGAGNTIYF
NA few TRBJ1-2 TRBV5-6 TGTGCCAGCAGCACTGGACCGGGAGGCTACACCTTC CASSTGPGGYTF
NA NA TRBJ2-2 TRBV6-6 TGTGCCAGCAGTTACAAGGGGGACACCGGGGAGCTGTTTTTT CASSYKGDTGELFF
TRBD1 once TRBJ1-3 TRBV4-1 TGCGCCAGCAGCCGTGAGGGACAGGGGGCTTCTGGAAACACCATATATTTT CASSREGQGASGNTIYF
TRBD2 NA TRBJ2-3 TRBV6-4 TGTGCCAGCAGTGAGTCTAGCGGGGGGGCCACAGACACGCAGTATTTT CASSESSGGATDTQYF
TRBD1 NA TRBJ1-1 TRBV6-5 TGTGCCAGCAGCCTGTGGACAGGGGACACTGAAGCTTTCTTT CASSLWTGDTEAFF
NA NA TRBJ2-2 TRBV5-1 TGCGCCAGCAGCTTGGGGGGCGGTACCGGGGAGCTGTTTTTT CASSLGGGTGELFF
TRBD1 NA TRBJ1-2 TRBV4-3 TGCGCCAGCAGCCAAGGGGACAGGGAAAGATATGGCTACACCTTC CASSQGDRERYGYTF